A single sample is the source of the 8 T cell receptor beta chains below, sequenced in a study of Graves' ophthalmopathy and Graves' hyperthyroidism. Transcripts of RNA were the source for amplifying TCR beta CDR3 regions. HTBI primers were used in a first-round RT-PCR, which preceded a second-round multiplex PCR. TCRdb fed the multiplex PCR reads into MiXCR, producing one record per CDR3 protein. The sample lists around 1,000,000 distinct CDR3 sequences, about 35% occurring once. The sample consisted of peripheral blood or thyroid tissue (not recorded which). These receptors all come from an adult man with Graves' hyperthyroidism.

This clonotype was recorded at least ten times. The rearrangement links TRBV2 to TRBJ1-5; D not certain. V was trimmed by 3 bases and J by 7 bases, leaving 13 bases between them. The CDR3 covers 14 residues. CDR1 and CDR2 (germline): SNHLY, FYNNEI. CDR3 amino acids: CASSDGEPKQPQHF. The CDR3 nucleotides are TGTGCCAGCAGTGACGGGGAGCCTAAACAGCCCCAGCATTTT.

With regard to this clonotype: It may be a read error: a sequence one base away is much more abundant. The chain couples TRBV5-1 to TRBJ1-3, with a weak D call TRBD1 (6 bases). Trimming removed 2 bases at V and 14 bases at J, with 17 bases between. The germline V gene encodes CDR1 SGHRS and CDR2 YFSETQ. The CDR3 has 13 amino acids. The CDR3 loop is CASSFEQGTGVYF. Here the CDR3 DNA reads TGCGCCAGCAGCTTTGAACAGGGAACCGGCGTATATTTT.

This clonotype showed up many times. The chain recombines TRBV15 with TRBJ2-5, with D possibly being TRBD1 (6 bases). In germline, CDR1 is LNHNV, CDR2 YYDKDF (reference sequence). Trimming left V 6 bases short and J 2 bases short, with 22 bases between. The CDR3 runs 17 residues. The CDR3 sequence: CATRDAKYRASQETQYF. In DNA, the CDR3 is TGTGCCACCAGAGACGCTAAATACAGGGCGTCGCAAGAGACCCAGTACTTC.

CDR3 DNA: TGTGCCAGCACCTCATTGACAGGGGGCGCAGGTGGCTACACCTTC. This sequence encodes CASTSLTGGAGGYTF. The rearrangement joins TRBV2 to TRBJ1-2; 10 nucleotides line up with TRBD1. Per germline, CDR1 SNHLY and CDR2 FYNNEI. The trim removed 7 bases at V and 7 bases at J, leaving 12 bases unmatched. The CDR3 has 15 amino acids.

This clonotype was observed many times. This chain's CDR3 is CSARGIESENSPLHF. CDR3 in DNA: TGCAGTGCTAGAGGGATCGAGAGTGAGAATTCACCCCTCCACTTT. The chain couples TRBV20-1 to TRBJ1-6; unclear D gene. Germline assignment: CDR1 DFQATT and CDR2 SNEGSKA (reference sequence). There are 15 residues in the CDR3. Trimming shortened V by 1 base and J by 7 bases, and 14 bases separated the two germline ends.

J is TRBJ1-5 and V is TRBV12-3 or TRBV12-4; 7 bases are a match to TRBD1. There are 13 residues in the CDR3. Trimming removed 7 bases from V and 7 bases from J; junction bases left unmatched: 7. CDR3 in DNA: TGTGCCAGCAAGTTGTCAGGGGGACAGCCCCAGCATTTT. This sequence encodes CASKLSGGQPQHF.

This clonotype was observed once. A much larger clone differs from this one at a single base, so this may be a read error. The chain uses TRBV5-1 and TRBJ2-2; 9 nucleotides line up with TRBD1. After removal of 4 bases from V and 5 bases from J, the junction contained 6 bases not matched to a gene. This CDR3 region has 15 residues. Germline CDR1 is SGHRS and CDR2 is YFSETQ. CDR3 nucleotides: TGCGCCAGCAGCGTCGGACAGGGGTATACCGGGGAGCTGTTTTTT. It encodes CASSVGQGYTGELFF.

This clonotype was found many times. V usage is TRBV7-2 and J usage is TRBJ1-1; the D is unclear. The CDR3 consists of 14 residues. Trimming left V 2 bases short and J 1 base short, with 8 bases between. Germline CDR1 is SGHTA and CDR2 is FQGNSA. The CDR3 region is CASSLMERNTEAFF. The CDR3 DNA reads as TGTGCCAGCAGCTTAATGGAGAGGAACACTGAAGCTTTCTTT.